This TCR beta chain came from a study of cytomegalovirus exposure and HLA in healthy donors. Whole-study findings and limits: Three chains linked to CMV were shown in vitro to be specific for CMV antigens. DRB1 showed the most TCR associations and HLA-C the fewest in a later analysis, as rates varied by HLA locus. Follow-up analysis later connected one missense variant in DCLRE1C with trimming of TCR beta V- and J-genes.

It was with 60 Vbeta and 13 Jbeta primers that the PCR ran. TCRdb keeps only in-frame clones here, not all; method: immunoSEQ multiplex PCR. The data show roughly 120,000 clones, 79% seen once. On this clone itself: What it recognizes is unknown.

The clonotype originates from a young woman in good health and CMV-seropositive. Sequenced sample: PBMCs.

CDR3 sequence (DNA): TGTGCCTGGAGTGGAGGACAGCACAATCAGCCCCAGCATTTT. The encoded protein is CAWSGGQHNQPQHF. The chain links TRBV30 to TRBJ1-5; the D gene is possibly TRBD1 (6 bases). This CDR3 is 14 amino acids long. V lost 1 base to trimming and J lost 3 bases, with 10 bases between them. From germline, CDR1 is GTSNPN and CDR2 SVGIG (reference sequence).